The rows below give T cell receptor beta chains drawn from one sample of a study of CD8+ T cells in alopecia areata. The repertoire was sequenced with immunoSEQ multiplex PCR; TCRdb's copy has only in-frame clones and lacks some. Here the sample spans over 15,000 clones, about three fifths being singletons. Material: skin. All receptors derive from a human donor with alopecia areata. The CDR3 runs from the conserved cysteine through the conserved F or W. Each record gives: V gene, clone size, D gene, J gene, CDR3 protein, CDR3 DNA. The D gene is left open where the match is weak. Not every row has a clone size; where given, it reads once, few, many or a size class.

TRBV4-1	.	TRBD1	TRBJ2-5	CASSQAGGSGETQYF	TGCGCCAGCAGCCAGGCAGGGGGCTCAGGGGAGACCCAGTACTTC
TRBV4-1	.	TRBD2	TRBJ2-1	CASSQASGRASYNEQFF	TGCGCCAGCAGCCAGGCTAGCGGGAGGGCCTCCTACAATGAGCAGTTCTTC
TRBV19	.	TRBD2	TRBJ2-1	CASSRALAGVYGNEQFF	TGTGCCAGTAGTAGAGCTTTGGCGGGAGTATATGGGAATGAGCAGTTCTTC
TRBV2	.	.	TRBJ2-3	CARSGAATDTQYF	TGTGCCAGGTCGGGGGCCGCCACAGATACGCAGTATTTT
TRBV27	.	.	TRBJ2-5	CASSLFDGTQETQYF	TGTGCCAGCAGTTTATTTGACGGGACCCAAGAGACCCAGTACTTC
TRBV6-1	.	TRBD1	TRBJ2-2	CASSEMGQLNTGELFF	TGTGCCAGCAGTGAAATGGGACAGTTGAACACCGGGGAGCTGTTTTTT
TRBV18	few	TRBD2	TRBJ2-1	CASSPFELAGGNEQFF	TGTGCCAGCTCACCATTCGAACTAGCGGGAGGGAATGAGCAGTTCTTC
TRBV18	medium-sized	.	TRBJ2-3	CASSQTTSTDTQYF	TGTGCCAGCTCACAGACAACTAGCACAGATACGCAGTATTTT
TRBV5-8	.	TRBD1	TRBJ1-1	CASSARQGTNTEAFF	TGTGCCAGCAGCGCGAGACAGGGGACGAACACTGAAGCTTTCTTT
TRBV4-1	.	TRBD2	TRBJ2-7	CASSQDPAGGVKSYEQYF	TGCGCCAGCAGCCAAGACCCTGCGGGGGGAGTAAAGTCCTACGAGCAGTACTTC
TRBV4-2	.	.	TRBJ2-3	CASMLDTSTDTQYF	TGTGCCAGTATGCTGGACACTAGCACAGATACGCAGTATTTT
TRBV28	.	.	TRBJ1-4	CASSSSGVANEKLFF	TGTGCCAGCAGCTCTTCCGGGGTGGCTAATGAAAAACTGTTTTTT
TRBV5-1	few	TRBD1	TRBJ1-2	CASSRVVGQGLYGYTF	TGCGCCAGCAGCAGGGTCGTTGGACAGGGCCTCTATGGCTACACCTTC
TRBV10-2	.	.	TRBJ2-2	CALEAPLTGELFF	TGCGCCTTGGAGGCCCCCCTTACCGGGGAGCTGTTTTTT
TRBV6-5	few	.	TRBJ2-5	CASSYSTVETQYF	TGTGCCAGCAGTTACTCGACCGTAGAGACCCAGTACTTC
TRBV30	once	.	TRBJ1-2	CAWSVSFAVPGRPNYGYTF	TGTGCCTGGAGTGTATCGTTTGCGGTCCCAGGGCGGCCTAACTATGGCTACACCTTC
TRBV9	.	.	TRBJ2-5	CASSVGTSGETQYF	TGTGCCAGCAGCGTCGGGACTTCCGGAGAGACCCAGTACTTC
TRBV12-5	.	.	TRBJ2-3	CASGLPGEFYDDTQYF	TGTGCTAGTGGTTTGCCAGGGGAGTTCTACGACGATACGCAGTATTTT
TRBV4-1	.	.	TRBJ2-7	CASSQVASAREQYF	TGCGCCAGCAGCCAAGTTGCCAGTGCCCGCGAGCAGTACTTC
TRBV4-1	.	.	TRBJ2-1	CASSLSFMDEQFF	TGCGCCAGCAGCCTCTCTTTTATGGATGAGCAGTTCTTC
TRBV7-3	.	.	TRBJ1-3	CASSHNRASSGNTIYF	TGTGCCAGCAGCCACAACAGGGCAAGCTCTGGAAACACCATATATTTT
TRBV18	few	TRBD1	TRBJ1-4	CASSPGQGGGEKLFF	TGTGCCAGCTCACCCGGACAGGGCGGAGGTGAAAAACTGTTTTTT
TRBV6-1	few	TRBD1	TRBJ2-7	CASRRTQSLGQAFF	TGTGCCAGCAGACGTACTCAGTCTTTGGGACAGGCGTTTTTC
TRBV5-1	once	TRBD1	TRBJ2-7	CASSLGDRGYEQYF	TGCGCCAGCAGCTTGGGTGACAGGGGCTACGAGCAGTACTTC
TRBV5-4	.	.	TRBJ2-7	CASSQGRGYEQYF	TGTGCCAGCAGCCAAGGCAGGGGCTACGAGCAGTACTTC
TRBV4-1	.	TRBD1	TRBJ2-2	CASSLGQGGGELFF	TGCGCCAGCAGCCTAGGACAGGGAGGCGGGGAGCTGTTTTTT
TRBV27	.	.	TRBJ2-7	CASSPRRREQYF	TGTGCCAGCAGTCCGAGGAGGAGAGAGCAGTACTTC
TRBV27	.	.	TRBJ1-1	CASSLGRARGVNTEAFF	TGTGCCAGCAGTTTAGGCAGGGCTAGGGGGGTGAACACTGAAGCTTTCTTT
TRBV11-2	.	TRBD1	TRBJ2-2	CASSPWDSRTGELFF	TGTGCCAGCAGCCCCTGGGACAGTAGGACCGGGGAGCTGTTTTTT
TRBV7-9	.	TRBD2	TRBJ2-3	CASSLGLAVFTDTQYF	TGTGCCAGCAGCCTCGGACTAGCTGTTTTCACAGATACGCAGTATTTT
TRBV27	.	.	TRBJ2-5	CASSLLGRLETQYF	TGTGCCAGCAGTTTATTGGGGCGCCTAGAGACCCAGTACTTC
TRBV7-9	few	.	TRBJ1-4	CASSSRTDLVQEKLFF	TGTGCCAGCAGCTCGAGGACGGACTTAGTGCAAGAAAAACTGTTTTTT
TRBV2	once	TRBD1	TRBJ2-3	CASSPGQGRDTQYF	TGTGCCAGCAGCCCCGGACAGGGGCGAGATACGCAGTATTTT
TRBV6-1	.	.	TRBJ1-5	CASETVSNQPQHF	TGTGCCAGCGAGACAGTTAGCAATCAGCCCCAGCATTTT
TRBV6-5	.	TRBD2	TRBJ2-7	CASSYGLAREQYF	TGTGCCAGCAGTTACGGACTAGCTCGCGAGCAGTACTTC
TRBV27	.	TRBD1	TRBJ2-7	CASSFEPQGYEQYF	TGTGCCAGCAGTTTCGAGCCACAGGGGTACGAGCAGTACTTC
TRBV2	few	.	TRBJ2-7	CASSDTEQYF	TGTGCCAGCAGTGACACCGAGCAGTACTTC
TRBV28	.	.	TRBJ2-1	CASSRSRLGNEQFF	TGTGCCAGCAGCCGAAGCCGATTGGGGAATGAGCAGTTCTTC
TRBV10-3	.	.	TRBJ2-1	CAAGVQRLENNEQFF	TGTGCCGCCGGGGTCCAAAGACTAGAAAACAATGAGCAGTTCTTC
TRBV13	.	TRBD2	TRBJ2-3	CASSALLAGLSTDTQYF	TGTGCCAGCAGCGCCCTACTAGCGGGCCTAAGCACAGATACGCAGTATTTT
TRBV28	.	.	TRBJ2-1	CASSKRREPSYNEQFF	TGTGCCAGCAGCAAGCGGAGGGAGCCGTCCTACAATGAGCAGTTCTTC
TRBV10-3	.	TRBD1	TRBJ1-2	CAISEWTGPSDGYTF	TGTGCCATCAGTGAATGGACAGGGCCGTCGGATGGCTACACCTTC
TRBV28	large	TRBD2	TRBJ2-1	CASSPIAGWAHNEQFF	TGTGCCAGCAGTCCAATAGCGGGATGGGCCCACAATGAGCAGTTCTTC
TRBV5-8	.	.	TRBJ2-7	CASRPRRGTETSHEQYF	TGTGCCAGCAGACCTCGTCGGGGGACCGAAACCTCCCACGAGCAGTACTTC
TRBV2	.	.	TRBJ2-1	CASREDGTQGYNEQFF	TGTGCCAGCAGGGAGGATGGGACCCAGGGATACAATGAGCAGTTCTTC
TRBV6-5	once	.	TRBJ1-2	CASSSRGFYYGYTF	TGTGCCAGCAGTAGCAGGGGATTTTACTATGGCTACACCTTC
TRBV10-3	once	TRBD2	TRBJ2-7	CAISARTSGSYEQYF	TGTGCCATCAGTGCCAGGACTAGCGGCTCCTACGAGCAGTACTTC
TRBV4-1	few	.	TRBJ2-6	CASSQVPGRGSGANVLTF	TGCGCCAGCAGCCAAGTTCCCGGACGGGGCTCTGGGGCCAACGTCCTGACTTTC
TRBV15	few	.	TRBJ2-7	CATSRDRGVTYEQYF	TGTGCCACCAGCAGAGATCGCGGGGTTACCTACGAGCAGTACTTC
TRBV23-1	.	TRBD1	TRBJ1-3	CASGRQGTPSGNTIYF	TGCGCCAGCGGACGACAGGGTACTCCCTCTGGAAACACCATATATTTT
TRBV28	few	TRBD2	TRBJ2-1	CASSSRLAHGFF	TGTGCCAGCAGTTCTCGACTAGCCCATGGGTTCTTC
TRBV28	.	TRBD1	TRBJ2-1	CASRYTGGNEQFF	TGTGCCAGCAGATACACAGGGGGCAATGAGCAGTTCTTC
TRBV5-5	.	.	TRBJ1-4	CASSRDEKLFF	TGTGCCAGCAGCCGGGATGAAAAACTGTTTTTT
TRBV9	.	.	TRBJ1-1	CASSVVGADTEAFF	TGTGCCAGCAGCGTAGTTGGGGCTGATACTGAAGCTTTCTTT
TRBV5-8	.	.	TRBJ2-7	CASSDGGRSYEQYF	TGTGCCAGCAGCGACGGAGGGCGCTCCTACGAGCAGTACTTC